One sample yielded the 25 T cell receptor beta chains listed below, sequenced in a study of cytomegalovirus exposure and HLA in healthy donors (dated by TCRdb to the late 2010s). The protocol used for the library was the immunoSEQ multiplex PCR assay. A mixture of 60 forward primers for TCR Vbeta segments and 13 reverse primers for TCR Jbeta segments was used in the multiplex PCR. In its TCRdb copy, this immuneACCESS table keeps in-frame sequences only and misses some clones. Where compared with another copy, unresolved V genes explain less than half of these, and the others have no known cause. For this sample there are 150,000 to 200,000 clones; roughly 73% appear just once. About 2.9% of the sample belongs to the ten largest clones. The sample was PBMCs. The receptors come from a female donor in good health and CMV-seronegative.

This chain connects TRBV7-2 to TRBJ2-4; maybe TRBD1 (5 bases). The ends were cut back, 5 bases at V and 0 bases at J, with 11 bases in the middle. The CDR3 length is 15 residues. The germline gives CDR1 SGHTA, CDR2 FQGNSA. For the CDR3, the DNA is TGTGCCAGCAGCCTCACAGGCTCAGCCAAAAACATTCAGTACTTC. Translated: CASSLTGSAKNIQYF.

V is TRBV30 and J is TRBJ1-2; 9 bases map to TRBD1. This CDR3 has 16 residues. V lost 4 bases, J lost 4 bases, and 13 bases stayed unmatched. CDR1 is GTSNPN and CDR2 is SVGIG in the germline V gene (reference sequence). This chain's CDR3 is CAWTPSGQGGPYGYTF. CDR3 bases: TGTGCCTGGACCCCTTCGGGACAGGGTGGCCCCTATGGCTACACCTTC.

This clone was recorded a few times. V is TRBV9 and J is TRBJ2-5; 9 bases are shared with TRBD2. V shed 4 bases, J shed 5 bases, and the junction held 9 bases outside the gene matches. This CDR3 is built from 15 residues. Germline V gene data show CDR1 as SGDLS and CDR2 as YYNGEE. In nucleotides, the CDR3 is TGTGCCAGCAGCCTCGGACTAGCGCGGGTGGAGACCCAGTACTTC. It is translated as CASSLGLARVETQYF.

CDR3 nucleotide sequence: TGTGCCAGCAGCGGGTCGAGCTCCTACAATGAGCAGTTCTTC. This translates into CASSGSSSYNEQFF. V and J are TRBV9 and TRBJ2-1; D call uncertain. Germline V gene lookup returns CDR1 SGDLS and CDR2 YYNGEE. The CDR3 covers 14 residues. V was trimmed by 3 bases and J by 0 bases, leaving 7 bases between them.

The chain recombines TRBV28 with TRBJ1-3, with TRBD1 as a possible D gene (5 bases). Germline CDR1 is MDHEN and CDR2 is SYDVKM. The V gene lost 5 bases and the J gene lost 6 bases, with 20 bases spanning the gap. The CDR3 has 16 amino acids. The DNA for the CDR3 is TGTGCCAGCAGTCCCCCCTGGGAGGGGAGGGTAAACACCATATATTTT. This codes for CASSPPWEGRVNTIYF.

The chain combines TRBV7-9 with TRBJ2-3; 10 bases line up with TRBD2. The J segment lost 0 bases and the V segment lost 3 bases, leaving 12 bases of the junction unmatched. CDR1 SEHNR and CDR2 FQNEAQ come from the germline V gene (reference sequence). This CDR3 comprises 19 residues. As DNA, the CDR3 is TGTGCCAGCAGCTTGGCGACCGGGACTAGCGCCTATAGCACAGATACGCAGTATTTT. Translation: CASSLATGTSAYSTDTQYF.

This rearrangement joins TRBV7-6 to TRBJ1-4; weak D call: TRBD1 (5 bases). Germline V gives CDR1 SGHVS, CDR2 FNYEAQ. V dropped 8 bases and J dropped 4 bases, with 14 bases sitting between them. This CDR3 is 14 amino acids long. CDR3 nucleotide sequence: TGTGCCAGCGGATTACAGGTTATTAATGAAAAACTGTTTTTT. This gives the protein CASGLQVINEKLFF.

The chain couples TRBV2 to TRBJ2-1; 10 bases line up with TRBD2. The V gene's germline CDR1 is SNHLY and CDR2 FYNNEI. V shed 7 bases and J 4 bases; nucleotides not matched to a gene: 10. The CDR3 runs 16 residues. The DNA for the CDR3 is TGTGCCAGCACTTACTCACTAGCGGGGAGATACAATGAGCAGTTCTTC. Amino acid sequence: CASTYSLAGRYNEQFF.

This clone has more than one count but fewer than ten. The rearrangement links TRBV15 to TRBJ2-2; 9 bases agree with TRBD2. Losses at the gene ends were 2 bases for V and 4 bases for J; bases not matched to a gene: 5. This CDR3 has 16 amino acids. Germline V CDR1 and CDR2: LNHNV, YYDKDF (reference sequence). CDR3 amino acids: CATSRLAGGGTGELFF. CDR3 sequence (DNA): TGTGCCACCAGCAGATTGGCGGGGGGGGGCACCGGGGAGCTGTTTTTT.

The rearrangement joins TRBV19 to TRBJ2-2, with TRBD1 identical over 9 bases. J lost 5 bases, V lost 7 bases, and 8 bases had no gene match. Germline values: CDR1 LNHDA, CDR2 SQIVND (reference sequence). The CDR3 spans 15 residues. The CDR3 sequence is CASIQGTGWTGELFF. The CDR3 DNA reads TGTGCCAGTATTCAGGGGACAGGGTGGACCGGGGAGCTGTTTTTT.

CDR3 sequence: CASSYSNRFYSPLHF. CDR3 coding DNA: TGTGCCAGCAGTTATTCGAACAGGTTTTATTCACCCCTCCACTTT. The V and J genes are TRBV6-5 and TRBJ1-6; weak D call: TRBD1 (5 bases). With 3 bases removed from V and 8 bases from J, the gap between germline ends came to 14 bases. The CDR3 covers 15 residues. Germline lookup yields CDR1 MNHEY and CDR2 SVGAGI.

This clone was seen once. This sequence joins TRBV5-4 and TRBJ1-4, with a tentative D call TRBD1 (6 bases). Trimming took 0 bases from V and 10 from J, leaving 16 bases between them. Germline V gives CDR1 SGHNT, CDR2 YYREEE (reference sequence). The CDR3 sequence is 15 residues long. The CDR3 DNA follows: TGTGCCAGCAGCTTGGCCGGAGGGGAGGGGGGAAAACTGTTTTTT. Its translation: CASSLAGGEGGKLFF. The entire variable domain, with the rest obtained from reference TRBV5-4 and TRBJ1-4, is as follows: ETGVTQSPTHLIKTRGQQVTLRCSSQSGHNTVSWYQQALGQGPQFIFQYYREEENGRGNFPPRFSGLQFPNYSSELNVNALELDDSALYLCASSLAGGEGGKLFFGSGTQLSVL.

This chain links TRBV5-1 with TRBJ2-7; D unclear. Trimming stripped 0 bases from V and 0 bases from J, with 4 bases between. The CDR3 runs to 13 residues. Germline V lookup: CDR1 SGHRS, CDR2 YFSETQ. CDR3 DNA: TGCGCCAGCAGCTTGGACTTCTCCTACGAGCAGTACTTC. Translated, it gives CASSLDFSYEQYF.

Only one count was recorded for this clone. The chain employs TRBV19 and TRBJ1-6, with D unresolved. V lost 6 bases, J lost 10 bases, and 13 bases lay in between. Per germline, CDR1 LNHDA and CDR2 SQIVND (reference sequence). This CDR3 contains 13 residues. The CDR3 coding sequence is TGTGCCAGTAGGGTCGGGAGAGGATCACCCCTCCACTTT. Translated, it gives CASRVGRGSPLHF.

V and J are TRBV9 and TRBJ2-1; TRBD2 matches 7 bases. CDR3 size: 16 residues. V was clipped by 2 bases and J by 2 bases; unmatched bases: 7. Looked up from germline, CDR1 is SGDLS and CDR2 is YYNGEE. The DNA of the CDR3 is TGTGCCAGCAGCGTTGGCGGGAGAGGCACCTACAATGAGCAGTTCTTC. The encoded protein is CASSVGGRGTYNEQFF. Variable domain in full (rest from reference TRBV9 and TRBJ2-1): DSGVTQTPKHLITATGQRVTLRCSPRSGDLSVYWYQQSLDQGLQFLIQYYNGEERAKGNILERFSAQQFPDLHSELNLSSLELGDSALYFCASSVGGRGTYNEQFFGPGTRLTVL.

In its sample, this clone was seen once. The chain couples TRBV7-6 to TRBJ2-1; the match to TRBD2 covers 14 bases. The CDR3 extends over 16 amino acids. Trimming took 4 bases from V and 4 from J; bases not matched to a gene: 3. CDR1 is SGHVS, CDR2 FNYEAQ, per germline. CDR3 nucleotides: TGTGCCAGCAGCTACCGGACTAGCGGGGGGTACAATGAGCAGTTCTTC. Translating it yields CASSYRTSGGYNEQFF.

Here the CDR3 reads CASIDYSSRSGANTGELFF. The CDR3 nucleotides are TGTGCCAGCATCGACTACTCCTCCAGGTCCGGGGCGAACACCGGGGAGCTGTTTTTT. V and J are TRBV7-9 and TRBJ2-2; maybe TRBD2 (5 bases). Germline lookup yields CDR1 SEHNR and CDR2 FQNEAQ (reference sequence). This CDR3 contains 19 residues. Trimming shortened V by 7 bases and J by 0 bases, and 24 bases separated the two germline ends.

CDR3 DNA: TGTGCCACCAGCAGAAAGGACAGGAGTTCTTACGAGCAGTACTTC. It codes for CATSRKDRSSYEQYF. The rearrangement links TRBV15 to TRBJ2-7, with 7 bases lining up with TRBD1. From germline, CDR1 is LNHNV and CDR2 YYDKDF (reference sequence). The CDR3 runs to 15 residues. With V trimmed by 2 bases and J by 4 bases, 8 bases remained unmatched.

V gene TRBV9 combines with J gene TRBJ1-1, with TRBD1 as a possible D gene (5 bases). Deletions cut 0 bases from V and 7 bases from J, with 13 bases between. Germline loops: CDR1 SGDLS, CDR2 YYNGEE. This CDR3 has 14 residues. The CDR3 protein is CASSVARLGGEAFF. The CDR3 coding sequence is TGTGCCAGCAGCGTAGCTAGATTGGGGGGTGAAGCTTTCTTT. Full variable domain (missing parts from reference TRBV9 and TRBJ1-1): DSGVTQTPKHLITATGQRVTLRCSPRSGDLSVYWYQQSLDQGLQFLIQYYNGEERAKGNILERFSAQQFPDLHSELNLSSLELGDSALYFCASSVARLGGEAFFGQGTRLTVV.

The chain uses TRBV6-5 and TRBJ1-5; D remains unclear. V was trimmed by 0 bases and J by 5 bases, leaving 5 bases between them. The CDR3 consists of 13 residues. Germline CDR1 is MNHEY and CDR2 is SVGAGI. CDR3 residues: CASSYSRDQPQHF. The DNA for the CDR3 is TGTGCCAGCAGTTACTCGAGGGATCAGCCCCAGCATTTT.

This chain joins TRBV28 and TRBJ1-5; maybe TRBD1 (6 bases). The CDR3 consists of 15 residues. Trimming left V 8 bases short and J 11 bases short, with 25 bases between. The germline gives CDR1 MDHEN, CDR2 SYDVKM. The CDR3, as DNA: TGTGCCAGCTCCTTCGGGGAAATCCTTGAGGGGGCCCAGCATTTT. It specifies CASSFGEILEGAQHF.

The chain carries TRBV7-3 and TRBJ2-2; 11 bases are a match to TRBD1. The germline gives CDR1 SGHTA, CDR2 FQGTGA. The V and J ends lost 5 bases and 3 bases, in that order; junction bases with no gene match: 2. CDR3 length: 15 amino acids. The CDR3 coding sequence is TGTGCCAGCAGCGAGGGACAGGGGGACACCGGGGAGCTGTTTTTT. Encoded protein: CASSEGQGDTGELFF.

The gene calls are TRBV2 and TRBJ2-3, with D perhaps TRBD2 (5 bases). With 3 bases removed from V and 4 bases from J, the gap between germline ends came to 11 bases. The CDR3 has 14 residues. The V gene's germline CDR1 is SNHLY and CDR2 FYNNEI. The CDR3 coding sequence is TGTGCCAGCAGTGATCGGGGTAAAGCAGATACGCAGTATTTT. This translates into CASSDRGKADTQYF.

This chain uses TRBV6-1 with TRBJ2-3; 11 positions match TRBD2. Trimming removed 2 bases from V and 0 bases from J; junction bases left unmatched: 4. Germline CDR1 is MNHNS and CDR2 is SASEGT. The CDR3 has 17 amino acids. The CDR3 DNA follows: TGTGCCAGCAGTGAAAGAGCTAGCGGGAGGAGCACAGATACGCAGTATTTT. Translation gives CASSERASGRSTDTQYF.

V gene TRBV30 combines with J gene TRBJ1-1; 9 bases are a match to TRBD1. This CDR3 region has 18 residues. The V gene end was trimmed by 0 bases and the J gene end by 5 bases; junction bases not matched to a gene: 16. Germline V gene sequence: CDR1 GTSNPN, CDR2 SVGIG (reference sequence). CDR3 sequence: CAWSVRMGQGFKVTEAFF. For the CDR3, the DNA is TGTGCCTGGAGTGTACGAATGGGACAGGGATTCAAGGTTACTGAAGCTTTCTTT.